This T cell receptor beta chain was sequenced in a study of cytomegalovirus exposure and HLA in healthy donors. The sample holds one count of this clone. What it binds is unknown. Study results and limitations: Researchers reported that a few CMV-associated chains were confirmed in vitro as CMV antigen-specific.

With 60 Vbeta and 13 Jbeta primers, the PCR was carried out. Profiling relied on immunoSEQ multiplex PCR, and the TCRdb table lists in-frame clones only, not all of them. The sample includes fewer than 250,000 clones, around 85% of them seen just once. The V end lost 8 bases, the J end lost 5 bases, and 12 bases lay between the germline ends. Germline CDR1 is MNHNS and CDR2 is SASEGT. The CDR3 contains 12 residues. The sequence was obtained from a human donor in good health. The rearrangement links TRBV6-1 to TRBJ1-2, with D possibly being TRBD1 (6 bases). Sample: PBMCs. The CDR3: CASGGGAYGYTF. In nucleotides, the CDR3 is TGTGCCAGCGGGGGGGGCGCTTATGGCTACACCTTC.